The clone carrying this T cell receptor beta chain has more than one count but fewer than ten. Its antigen is unknown. Since no conserved phenylalanine or tryptophan closes the CDR3, a read error is the likely cause. From RNA transcripts, TCR beta CDR3 regions were amplified. First-round RT-PCR of the TCR CDR3 relied on the HTBI primer set. MiXCR, applied by TCRdb to the multiplex PCR reads, yields one record per CDR3 protein. The repertoire has 600,000 to 850,000 distinct CDR3 sequences, around 19% of them found once; the top ten carry 15% to 20%. Those patients with uncontrolled infection, other autoimmune disease, pregnancy or lactation were excluded. The diagnostic basis comprised clinical symptoms, serum thyroxine and TRAb, thyroid ultrasound and orbital computed tomography. The authors took PBMCs from over 8.5 ml fresh peripheral blood. The data were taken from a study of T cells in Graves' hyperthyroidism and ophthalmopathy.

Trimming stripped 6 bases from V and 5 bases from J, with 7 bases between. Per germline, CDR1 KGHSH and CDR2 LQKENI. The CDR3 has 11 amino acids. Whole-study findings and limits: The model predicted ophthalmopathy a median approximately 6.3 months before onset.

The receptor comes from a woman in her fifties or sixties with Graves' hyperthyroidism that later progressed to Graves' ophthalmopathy. The rearrangement links TRBV18 to TRBJ1-1, with a weak D call TRBD1 (5 bases). The specimen sequenced was blood. The CDR3 is CASSGGTEAFI. In DNA form, the CDR3 reads TGTGCCAGCTCGGGGGGAACTGAAGCTTTCATT.